Below are 30 T cell receptor beta chains sequenced from a single sample in a study of prognosis after radiotherapy for stage I lung cancer. TCR beta CDR3 amplification from genomic DNA was performed by two-round multiplex PCR. Initially, in first-round PCR, primers specific to each TRBV and TRBJ gene were used. TCRdb re-called the multiplex PCR reads with MiXCR, one entry per CDR3 protein. This sample yields approximately 14,000 distinct CDR3 sequences, of which 50% are seen a single time; around 39% belongs to the top ten. The specimen was PBMCs, collected before or after stereotactic body radiation therapy (not recorded which). These receptors all come from a donor aged 50 or older with non-small cell lung cancer.

This clonotype came up many times. This chain joins TRBV20-1 and TRBJ2-5; D is uncertain. Per the germline V gene, CDR1 is DFQATT and CDR2 is SNEGSKA (reference sequence). CDR3 size: 14 residues. With 8 bases removed from V and 3 bases from J, the gap between germline ends came to 19 bases. DNA of the CDR3: TGCAGTTCCGCCCCGGCTAATGGGAAAGAGACCCAGTACTTC. Translating it yields CSSAPANGKETQYF.

The chain has TRBV2 and TRBJ2-3, with no clear D. V was shortened by 4 bases and J by 5 bases, with 4 bases between the two germline ends. The CDR3 covers 11 residues. Per the germline V gene, CDR1 is SNHLY and CDR2 is FYNNEI. Written as DNA, the CDR3 is TGTGCCAGCAGTGTAAAAGATACGCAGTATTTT. Amino acid sequence: CASSVKDTQYF.

This chain links TRBV19 with TRBJ2-3, with 8 bases identical to TRBD2. The CDR3 sequence is 18 residues long. Germline values: CDR1 LNHDA, CDR2 SQIVND (reference sequence). Trimming took 3 bases from V and 3 from J; bases not matched to a gene: 14. The CDR3 bases are TGTGCCAGTAGTATCCTGGGACTATCGGGGGGGCCAACAGATACGCAGTATTTT. This encodes CASSILGLSGGPTDTQYF.

Worth noting for this clonotype: Given a much more abundant clone one base away, this may be a read error. The CDR3 region is CASSPRGGGQDTQYF. CDR3 coding DNA: TGTGCCAGCAGTCCCCGGGGGGGGGGACAAGATACCCAGTACTTC. The J gene is TRBJ2-5, the V gene TRBV2, with 8 bases identical to TRBD2. The CDR3 contains 15 residues. Germline CDR1 SNHLY, CDR2 FYNNEI. Looking up the rest from reference TRBV2 and TRBJ2-5 gives the full variable domain: EPEVTQTPSHQVTQMGQEVILRCVPISNHLYFYWYRQILGQKVEFLVSFYNNEISEKSEIFDDQFSVERPDGSNFTLKIRSTKLEDSAMYFCASSPRGGGQDTQYFGPGTRLLVL.

This clonotype is labeled as medium-sized. CDR3 sequence: CASRFGQNSPLHF. CDR3 nucleotide sequence: TGTGCCAGCAGATTCGGACAGAATTCACCCCTCCACTTT. The J gene is TRBJ1-6, the V gene TRBV27, with D maybe TRBD1 (6 bases). CDR1 is MNHEY, CDR2 SMNVEV, per germline (reference sequence). V lost 6 bases to trimming and J lost 7 bases, with 10 bases between them. The length of the CDR3 is 13 residues.

This clonotype was observed many times. This rearrangement joins TRBV20-1 to TRBJ1-1, with D unclear. Germline CDR1 is DFQATT and CDR2 is SNEGSKA (reference sequence). Trimming shortened V by 3 bases and J by 0 bases, and 8 bases separated the two germline ends. This CDR3 is built from 13 residues. CDR3 bases: TGCAGTGCTAGGAAAAATCTGAACACTGAAGCTTTCTTT. Translating gives CSARKNLNTEAFF.

This clonotype was recorded at least ten times. The chain links TRBV9 to TRBJ2-7; perhaps TRBD1 as D (5 bases). Germline V CDR1 and CDR2: SGDLS, YYNGEE. The CDR3 is 15 residues long. V was clipped by 0 bases and J by 0 bases, with 10 bases between them. The CDR3, as DNA: TGTGCCAGCAGCGTAGCGCAGGGCATCTCCTACGAGCAGTACTTC. Amino acid sequence: CASSVAQGISYEQYF. The full variable domain, rest sourced from reference TRBV9 and TRBJ2-7, is DSGVTQTPKHLITATGQRVTLRCSPRSGDLSVYWYQQSLDQGLQFLIQYYNGEERAKGNILERFSAQQFPDLHSELNLSSLELGDSALYFCASSVAQGISYEQYFGPGTRLTVT.

The rearrangement links TRBV19 to TRBJ2-1, with 7 bases identical to TRBD2. CDR1 is LNHDA and CDR2 is SQIVND in the germline V gene (reference sequence). This CDR3 contains 14 residues. Trimming took 6 bases from V and 7 from J; bases not matched to a gene: 9. CDR3 region: CASRRILAANEQFF. The CDR3 coding sequence is TGTGCCAGTAGACGGATCCTAGCGGCAAATGAGCAGTTCTTC. The complete variable domain, with remaining parts taken from reference TRBV19 and TRBJ2-1, reads DGGITQSPKYLFRKEGQNVTLSCEQNLNHDAMYWYRQDPGQGLRLIYYSQIVNDFQKGDIAEGYSVSREKKESFPLTVTSAQKNPTAFYLCASRRILAANEQFFGPGTRLTVL.

In regard to this clonotype: A far larger clone is only one base removed, so a read error is likely. This chain joins TRBV7-2 and TRBJ1-2; a possible D gene is TRBD1 (5 bases). The V and J ends lost 6 bases and 4 bases respectively, with 12 bases between them. Per germline, CDR1 SGHTA and CDR2 FQGNSA. This CDR3 spans 13 amino acids. In nucleotides, the CDR3 is TGTGCCAGCAGGGGGACCCTCTCCTATGGCTACACCTTC. Its protein is CASRGTLSYGYTF.

The chain links TRBV7-9 to TRBJ1-6; 9 bases match TRBD1. CDR3 length: 14 amino acids. Losses at the gene ends were 1 base for V and 12 bases for J; bases not matched to a gene: 4. Germline CDR1 reads SEHNR; CDR2 reads FQNEAQ (reference sequence). CDR3 nucleotide sequence: TGTGCCAGCAGCTTAGGGACAGGGGCTCAACCCCTCCACTTT. It encodes CASSLGTGAQPLHF.

For this clonotype: Given a much more abundant clone one base away, this may be a read error. This sequence joins TRBV6-1 and TRBJ2-5; perhaps TRBD2 as D (7 bases). The CDR3 contains 16 residues. Germline values: CDR1 MNHNS, CDR2 SASEGT. CDR3 residues: CASTPTQETGRETKYF. The CDR3 region has the DNA TGTGCCAGCACTCCCACGCAGGAAACAGGGAGGGAGACCAAGTACTTC.

The chain links TRBV20-1 to TRBJ2-5; D is perhaps TRBD1 (6 bases). The CDR3 extends over 15 amino acids. Germline CDR1 is DFQATT and CDR2 is SNEGSKA (reference sequence). The V and J ends lost 0 bases and 4 bases respectively, with 15 bases between them. The CDR3 nucleotides are TGCAGTGCTAGAGATAGGGCTAGAGGGGGAGAGACCCAGTACTTC. It specifies CSARDRARGGETQYF.

This clonotype was counted many times. The junction shows a germline mismatch at one end, possibly a read error. J is TRBJ2-7 and V is TRBV6-4, with 11 nucleotides matching TRBD1. CDR1 and CDR2 (germline): MRHNA, SNTAGT. The CDR3 loop spans 16 amino acids. CDR3 in amino acids: CASSYSPDRGPYEQYF. The DNA for the CDR3 is TGTGCCAGCAGTTACTCTCCGGACAGGGGGCCCTACGAGCAGTACTTC.

The V gene is TRBV3-2, the J gene TRBJ2-1; TRBD2 is the table's D call and was not checked against the DNA. TRBV3-2 is given as a pseudogene. The CDR3 contains 13 residues. CDR3 coding DNA: TGTGCCAGCAGCCATCCGACTAGGAATGAGCAGTTCTTC. Protein: CASSHPTRNEQFF.

This clonotype was found many times. The chain uses TRBV6-5 and TRBJ1-1; D unresolved. The germline V gene has CDR1 MNHEY and CDR2 SVGAGI. The CDR3 sequence is 17 residues long. V lost 2 bases and J 4 bases, leaving 20 bases between the germline ends. The CDR3 DNA sequence: TGTGCCAGCAGTTACGGCGGTAGATGGTCGCGTCTCACTGAAGCTTTCTTT. Residues: CASSYGGRWSRLTEAFF.

This clonotype was seen at least ten times. This rearrangement joins TRBV10-3 to TRBJ2-3; possible D gene TRBD1, 6 bases. The CDR3 contains 15 residues. Trimming removed 10 bases at V and 0 bases at J, with 17 bases between. From germline, CDR1 is ENHRY and CDR2 SYGVKD. CDR3: CATSDSKLSTDTQYF. The CDR3 coding sequence is TGTGCCACCTCGGACAGTAAACTCAGCACAGATACGCAGTATTTT.

Comment on this clonotype: It differs at one base from a far larger clone, so likely a read error. This chain joins TRBV6-4 and TRBJ1-2; D is unclear. CDR1 and CDR2 (germline): MRHNA, SNTAGT. The CDR3 is 17 amino acids. Trimming pared 5 bases from V and 0 bases from J, leaving 19 bases between. The CDR3 loop reads CASSLPTSVAANYGYTF. The CDR3 DNA follows: TGTGCCAGCAGTCTACCAACCTCGGTGGCCGCTAACTATGGCTACACCTTC.

The V gene is TRBV5-1, the J gene TRBJ1-1; D ambiguous. The CDR3 is 15 residues long. Trimming took off 1 base at V and 1 base at J, with 11 bases between the two ends. Germline V CDR1 and CDR2: SGHRS, YFSETQ. This CDR3 is CASSLTGERNTEAFF. For the CDR3, the DNA is TGCGCCAGCAGCTTGACGGGCGAAAGGAACACTGAAGCTTTCTTT.

This clonotype was counted many times. V and J are TRBV7-9 and TRBJ1-1, with 7 bases fitting TRBD1. After removal of 10 bases from V and 6 bases from J, the junction contained 8 bases not matched to a gene. From germline, CDR1 is SEHNR and CDR2 FQNEAQ (reference sequence). CDR3 length equals 12 residues. The CDR3 bases are TGTGCCACCAGACTGGGGACAGCTGAAGCTTTCTTT. Its protein is CATRLGTAEAFF. The whole variable domain, remainder taken from reference TRBV7-9 and TRBJ1-1, is DTGVSQNPRHKITKRGQNVTFRCDPISEHNRLYWYRQTLGQGPEFLTYFQNEAQLEKSRLLSDRFSAERPKGSFSTLEIQRTEQGDSAMYLCATRLGTAEAFFGQGTRLTVV.

Sample share makes this clonotype medium-sized (0.01 to 0.1%). This chain uses TRBV11-2 with TRBJ2-3; the D is unclear. Trimming cost V 2 bases and J 3 bases, with 6 bases left between them. CDR1 and CDR2 from the germline V gene are SGHAT and FQNNGV. The CDR3 runs 13 residues. The CDR3 region is CASSLRETDTQYF. The CDR3 bases are TGTGCCAGCAGCTTAAGGGAAACAGATACGCAGTATTTT.

This chain connects TRBV30 to TRBJ1-1; D not certain. V was pared by 4 bases and J by 4 bases, with 10 bases between. Germline V gene lookup returns CDR1 GTSNPN and CDR2 SVGIG (reference sequence). The CDR3 loop spans 12 amino acids. CDR3 DNA: TGTGCCTGGAATTTGGGCGGCACTGAAGCTTTCTTT. Protein: CAWNLGGTEAFF.

This rearrangement joins TRBV5-1 to TRBJ1-6; D might be TRBD1 (5 bases). The CDR3 is made up of 15 amino acids. Germline loops: CDR1 SGHRS, CDR2 YFSETQ. V lost 5 bases, J lost 7 bases, and 16 bases lay in between. The DNA for the CDR3 is TGCGCCAGCAGGCCCGGGAGGGAGGGGAATTCACCCCTCCACTTT. This encodes CASRPGREGNSPLHF.

The chain links TRBV6-1 to TRBJ1-5; 8 bases line up with TRBD1. Trimming removed 6 bases from V and 11 bases from J; junction bases left unmatched: 12. Per germline, CDR1 MNHNS and CDR2 SASEGT. The CDR3 is made up of 14 amino acids. The CDR3 sequence: CASRSGGAGHSQHF. The CDR3 nucleotides are TGTGCCAGCAGATCAGGGGGCGCGGGTCATTCCCAGCATTTT.

The rearrangement joins TRBV6-4 to TRBJ1-3, with D possibly matching TRBD1 (6 bases). V was pared by 2 bases and J by 4 bases, with 18 bases between. The CDR3 sequence is 17 residues long. Germline CDR1 is MRHNA and CDR2 is SNTAGT. Written as DNA, the CDR3 is TGTGCCAGCAGTGACGCAAAATCTCAGGGGTCAGGAAACACCATATATTTT. Its protein product is CASSDAKSQGSGNTIYF.

In its sample, this clonotype was seen many times. V gene TRBV28 combines with J gene TRBJ2-7, with D possibly matching TRBD2 (8 bases). V was shortened by 8 bases and J by 5 bases, with 25 bases between the two germline ends. This CDR3 has 16 residues. Germline-derived CDR1 and CDR2 are MDHEN and SYDVKM. CDR3 loop: CASGSGGGAGGNEQYF. Here the CDR3 DNA reads TGTGCCAGCGGATCCGGGGGGGGGGCAGGGGGAAACGAGCAGTACTTC.

A word on this clonotype: This likely reflects a read error, since a far larger clone is one base away. This chain connects TRBV27 to TRBJ2-2, with 8 bases identical to TRBD2. This CDR3 region has 16 residues. Germline values: CDR1 MNHEY, CDR2 SMNVEV (reference sequence). Losses at the gene ends were 7 bases for V and 3 bases for J; bases not matched to a gene: 10. The CDR3 loop reads CASISSSGGDTGELFF. CDR3 DNA: TGTGCCAGCATTTCGTCGAGCGGGGGTGACACCGGGGAGCTGTTTTTT.

Of note for this clonotype: The junction departs from the called germline gene at one end, perhaps through a read error. This chain uses TRBV2 with TRBJ1-1; possible D gene TRBD1, 6 bases. Germline V CDR1 and CDR2: SNHLY, FYNNEI. The CDR3 is 14 amino acids. DNA for the CDR3: TGTACCAGCAGTAGTGCAGGGGTGGACACCGAAGCTTTCTTT. Residues: CTSSSAGVDTEAFF.

This clonotype was detected many times. The gene calls are TRBV2 and TRBJ2-5, with D maybe TRBD2 (6 bases). The germline V and J ends were trimmed by 6 bases and 1 base, with 12 bases remaining between them. The CDR3 length is 14 residues. In germline, CDR1 is SNHLY, CDR2 FYNNEI. Here the CDR3 reads CASSGGGFQETQYF. The CDR3 region has the DNA TGTGCCAGCAGCGGGGGTGGGTTCCAAGAGACCCAGTACTTC.

CDR3: CASSPSGAGNSPLHF. As DNA, the CDR3 is TGTGCCAGTAGTCCTTCAGGGGCGGGCAATTCACCCCTCCACTTT. This chain connects TRBV19 to TRBJ1-6; tentative D call: TRBD1 (6 bases). Between the trimmed V and J ends, which lost 5 bases and 7 bases, there was a span of 15 bases. From germline, CDR1 is LNHDA and CDR2 SQIVND (reference sequence). This CDR3 is built from 15 residues.

Notes on this clonotype: A far larger clone is one nucleotide away, so this likely arose from a read error. V is TRBV6-9 and J is TRBJ1-1; 10 bases align to TRBD1. Germline values: CDR1 MNHGY, CDR2 SVAAGI. Losses at the gene ends were 3 bases for V and 5 bases for J; bases not matched to a gene: 6. The CDR3 length is 15 residues. Here the CDR3 reads CASSYRQGAQTEAFF. The DNA of the CDR3 is TGTGCCAGCAGTTACCGACAGGGGGCGCAAACTGAAGCTTTCTTT.